What follows are 6 T cell receptor beta chains derived from one specimen sequenced in a study of early T cells in non-severe SARS-CoV-2 infection. Via MiXCR, TCRdb re-called the 5' RACE reads, giving one row per CDR3 protein. The sample yields fewer than 55,000 distinct CDR3 sequences, roughly 4.2% seen once. The sequencing sample was made of whole blood. These receptors were obtained from an adult who was a healthcare worker with PCR-confirmed SARS-CoV-2 infection or an uninfected control (not recorded which).

This clonotype was detected only a few times. The rearrangement joins TRBV7-9 to TRBJ2-6; D is undetermined. This CDR3 contains 13 residues. Germline-derived CDR1 and CDR2 are SEHNR and FQNEAQ (reference sequence). Trimming cost V 5 bases and J 4 bases, with 6 bases left between them. The CDR3 region is CASSPPGANVLTF. CDR3 nucleotides: TGTGCCAGCAGCCCCCCAGGGGCCAACGTCCTGACTTTC.

This clonotype showed up many times. V is TRBV5-5 and J is TRBJ1-2; TRBD1 matches at 9 bases. The CDR3 covers 13 residues. Germline assignment: CDR1 SGHKS and CDR2 YYEKEE (reference sequence). With V trimmed by 4 bases and J by 4 bases, 2 bases remained unmatched. For the CDR3, the DNA is TGTGCCAGCAGCCAGGGACAGGGCTATGGCTACACCTTC. This codes for CASSQGQGYGYTF.

In this sample, this clonotype turned up many times. This rearrangement joins TRBV29-1 to TRBJ2-1; 14 bases map to TRBD2. J was trimmed by 4 bases and V by 0 bases; bases with no gene match: 11. The CDR3 sequence is 19 residues long. Germline V gene sequence: CDR1 SQVTM, CDR2 ANQGSEA. CDR3 nucleotide sequence: TGCAGCGTTGAAGATCCCTTTATCCGACTAGCGGGGGGGTACAATGAGCAGTTCTTC. Protein: CSVEDPFIRLAGGYNEQFF.

In its sample, this clonotype was seen many times. This sequence joins TRBV2 and TRBJ2-5; no definite D call. The germline V gene encodes CDR1 SNHLY and CDR2 FYNNEI. V was shortened by 3 bases and J by 5 bases, with 4 bases between the two germline ends. The CDR3 consists of 11 residues. The CDR3 DNA sequence: TGTGCCAGCAGTGACGGGGAGACCCAGTACTTC. This gives the protein CASSDGETQYF.

This clonotype was recorded at least ten times. This chain joins TRBV29-1 and TRBJ2-7; the D call may be TRBD1 or TRBD2 (5 bases each). This CDR3 comprises 12 residues. Germline CDR1 SQVTM, CDR2 ANQGSEA. V dropped 4 bases and J dropped 3 bases, with 10 bases sitting between them. The CDR3 reads CSVGVGGYEQYF. The CDR3 DNA reads TGCAGCGTTGGGGTTGGGGGCTACGAGCAGTACTTC.

This clonotype was found many times. V gene TRBV12-3 or TRBV12-4 combines with J gene TRBJ2-2, with 7 positions matching TRBD1. The trim removed 0 bases at V and 2 bases at J, leaving 3 bases unmatched. The CDR3 consists of 16 residues. CDR3 sequence (DNA): TGTGCCAGCAGTTTAGCGCAAGGGGGCAACACCGGGGAGCTGTTTTTT. Translating it yields CASSLAQGGNTGELFF.